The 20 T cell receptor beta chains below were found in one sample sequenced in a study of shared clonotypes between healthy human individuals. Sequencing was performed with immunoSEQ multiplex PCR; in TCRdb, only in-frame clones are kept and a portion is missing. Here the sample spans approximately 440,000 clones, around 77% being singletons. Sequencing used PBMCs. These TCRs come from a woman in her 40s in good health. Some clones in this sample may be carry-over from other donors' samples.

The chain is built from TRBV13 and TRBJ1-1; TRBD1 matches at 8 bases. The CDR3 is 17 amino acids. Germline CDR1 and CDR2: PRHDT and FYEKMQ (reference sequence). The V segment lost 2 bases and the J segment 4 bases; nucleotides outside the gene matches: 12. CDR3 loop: CASSLRIEWQGATEAFF. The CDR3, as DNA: TGTGCCAGCAGCTTAAGGATCGAGTGGCAGGGGGCCACTGAAGCTTTCTTT.

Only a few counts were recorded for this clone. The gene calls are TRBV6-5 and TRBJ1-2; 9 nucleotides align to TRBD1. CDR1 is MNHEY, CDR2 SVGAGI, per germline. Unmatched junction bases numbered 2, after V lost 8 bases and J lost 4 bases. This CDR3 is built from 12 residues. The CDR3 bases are TGTGCCAGCTGGACAGGGGTCTATGGCTACACCTTC. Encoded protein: CASWTGVYGYTF.

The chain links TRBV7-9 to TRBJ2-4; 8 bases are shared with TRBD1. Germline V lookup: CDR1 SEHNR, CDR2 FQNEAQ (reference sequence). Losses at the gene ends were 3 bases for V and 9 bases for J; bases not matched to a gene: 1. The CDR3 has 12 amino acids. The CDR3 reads CASSFTGGIQYF. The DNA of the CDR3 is TGTGCCAGCAGCTTTACAGGGGGCATTCAGTACTTC.

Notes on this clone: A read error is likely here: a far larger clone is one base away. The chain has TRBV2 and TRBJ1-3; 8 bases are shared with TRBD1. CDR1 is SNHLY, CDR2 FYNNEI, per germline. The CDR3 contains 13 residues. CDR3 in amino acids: CSSRGQAGNTIYF. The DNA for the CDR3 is TGTTCCAGCAGGGGACAGGCTGGAAACACCATATATTTT.

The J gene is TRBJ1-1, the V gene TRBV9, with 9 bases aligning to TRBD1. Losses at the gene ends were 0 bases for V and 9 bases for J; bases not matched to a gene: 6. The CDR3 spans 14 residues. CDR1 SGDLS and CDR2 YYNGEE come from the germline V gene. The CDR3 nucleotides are TGTGCCAGCAGCGTAGGGGGACAGGGAAAAAAAGCTTTCTTT. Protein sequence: CASSVGGQGKKAFF.

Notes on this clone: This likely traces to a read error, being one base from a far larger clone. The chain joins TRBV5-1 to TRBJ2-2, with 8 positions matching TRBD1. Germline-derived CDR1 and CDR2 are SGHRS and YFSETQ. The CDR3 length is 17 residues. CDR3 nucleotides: TGCGCCAGCAGCCCAGGACCTCAGGGGGCTGGGGCCGGGGAGCTGTCTTTT. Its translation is CASSPGPQGAGAGELSF.

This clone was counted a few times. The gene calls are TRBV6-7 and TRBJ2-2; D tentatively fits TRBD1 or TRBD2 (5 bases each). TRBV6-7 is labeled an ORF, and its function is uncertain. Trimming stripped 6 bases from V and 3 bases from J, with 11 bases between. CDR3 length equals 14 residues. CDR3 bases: TGTGCCAGCAGGTCAGGGACGGACACCGGGGAGCTGTTTTTT. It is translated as CASRSGTDTGELFF.

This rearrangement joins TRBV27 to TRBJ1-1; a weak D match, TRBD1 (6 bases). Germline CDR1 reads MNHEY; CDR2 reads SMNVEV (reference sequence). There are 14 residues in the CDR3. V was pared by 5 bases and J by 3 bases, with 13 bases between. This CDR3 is CASSTRQGHTEAFF. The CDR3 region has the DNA TGTGCCAGCAGTACCCGGCAGGGGCACACTGAAGCTTTCTTT.

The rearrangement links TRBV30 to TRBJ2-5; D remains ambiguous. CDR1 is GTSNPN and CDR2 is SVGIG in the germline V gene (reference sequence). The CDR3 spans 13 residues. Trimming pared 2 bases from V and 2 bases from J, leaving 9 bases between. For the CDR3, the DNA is TGTGCCTGGAGTAGGGTCTTGCAAGAGACCCAGTACTTC. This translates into CAWSRVLQETQYF.

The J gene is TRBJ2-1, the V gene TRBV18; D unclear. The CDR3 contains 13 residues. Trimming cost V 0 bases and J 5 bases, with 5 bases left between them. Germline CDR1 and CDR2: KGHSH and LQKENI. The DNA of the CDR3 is TGTGCCAGCTCACCACCACAGAACAATGAGCAGTTCTTC. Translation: CASSPPQNNEQFF.

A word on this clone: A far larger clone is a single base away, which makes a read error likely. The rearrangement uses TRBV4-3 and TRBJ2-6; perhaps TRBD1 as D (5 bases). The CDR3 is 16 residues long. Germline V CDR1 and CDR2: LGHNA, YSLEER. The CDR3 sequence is CASSRGQGSGANVLAF. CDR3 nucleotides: TGCGCCAGCAGCCGTGGCCAAGGCTCTGGGGCCAACGTCCTGGCTTTC.

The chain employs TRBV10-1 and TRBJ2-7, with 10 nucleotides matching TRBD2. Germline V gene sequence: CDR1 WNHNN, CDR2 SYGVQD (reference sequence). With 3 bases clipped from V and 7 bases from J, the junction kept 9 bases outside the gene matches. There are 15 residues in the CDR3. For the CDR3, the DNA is TGCGCCAGCAGTGAAGGGCTAGCGGGAGCTGGGGAGCAGTACTTC. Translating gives CASSEGLAGAGEQYF.

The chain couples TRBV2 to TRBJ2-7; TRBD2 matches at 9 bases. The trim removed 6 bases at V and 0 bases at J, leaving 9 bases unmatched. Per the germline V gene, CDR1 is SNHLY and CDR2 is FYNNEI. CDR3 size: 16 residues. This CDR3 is CASSPLASGASYEQYF. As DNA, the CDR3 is TGTGCCAGCAGCCCCCTGGCTAGCGGGGCCTCCTACGAGCAGTACTTC.

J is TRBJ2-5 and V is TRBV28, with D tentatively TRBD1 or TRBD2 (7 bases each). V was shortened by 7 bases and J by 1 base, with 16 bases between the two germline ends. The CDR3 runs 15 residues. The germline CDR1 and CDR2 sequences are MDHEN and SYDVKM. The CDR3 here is CASTGGAAFQETQYF. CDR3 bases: TGTGCCAGCACAGGGGGGGCGGCCTTCCAAGAGACCCAGTACTTC.

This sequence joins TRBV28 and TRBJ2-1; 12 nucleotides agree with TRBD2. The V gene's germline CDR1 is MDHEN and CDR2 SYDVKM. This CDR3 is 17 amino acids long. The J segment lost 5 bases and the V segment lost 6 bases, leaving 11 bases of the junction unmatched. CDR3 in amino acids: CASRRYLGLAGDNEQFF. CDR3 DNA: TGTGCCAGCAGGAGATACTTGGGACTAGCGGGCGACAATGAGCAGTTCTTC.

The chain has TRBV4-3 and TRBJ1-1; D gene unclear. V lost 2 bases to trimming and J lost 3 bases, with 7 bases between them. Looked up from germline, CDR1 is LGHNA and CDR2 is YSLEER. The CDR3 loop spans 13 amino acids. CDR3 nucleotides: TGCGCCAGCAGCCAAAAACAGCACACTGAAGCTTTCTTT. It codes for CASSQKQHTEAFF.

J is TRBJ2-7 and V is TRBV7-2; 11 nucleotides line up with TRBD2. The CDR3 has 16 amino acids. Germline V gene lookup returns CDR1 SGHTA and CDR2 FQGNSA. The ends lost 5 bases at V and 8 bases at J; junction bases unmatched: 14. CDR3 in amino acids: CASSLTSGIGPPQQYF. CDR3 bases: TGTGCCAGCAGCCTGACTAGCGGGATCGGTCCCCCCCAGCAGTACTTC.

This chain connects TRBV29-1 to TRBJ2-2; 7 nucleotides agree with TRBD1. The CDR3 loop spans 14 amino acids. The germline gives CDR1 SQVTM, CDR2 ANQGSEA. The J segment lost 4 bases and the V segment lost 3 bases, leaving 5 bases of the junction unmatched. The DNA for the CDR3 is TGCAGCGTTGACGGGACAGACTTCACCGGGGAGCTGTTTTTT. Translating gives CSVDGTDFTGELFF.

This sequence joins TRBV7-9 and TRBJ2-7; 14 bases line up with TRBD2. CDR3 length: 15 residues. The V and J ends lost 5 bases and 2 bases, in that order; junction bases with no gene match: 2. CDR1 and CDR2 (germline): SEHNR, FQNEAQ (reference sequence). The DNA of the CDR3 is TGTGCCAGCAGCCTGGGACTAGCGGGAGCCTACGAGCAGTACTTC. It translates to CASSLGLAGAYEQYF. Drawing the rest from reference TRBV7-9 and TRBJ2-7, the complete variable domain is DTGVSQNPRHKITKRGQNVTFRCDPISEHNRLYWYRQTLGQGPEFLTYFQNEAQLEKSRLLSDRFSAERPKGSFSTLEIQRTEQGDSAMYLCASSLGLAGAYEQYFGPGTRLTVT.

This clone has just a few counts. The CDR3: CASSGDFGNTIYF. As DNA, the CDR3 is TGTGCCAGCAGCGGGGACTTCGGTAACACCATATATTTT. V usage is TRBV9 and J usage is TRBJ1-3; D might be TRBD1 (5 bases). Germline V CDR1 and CDR2: SGDLS, YYNGEE. The CDR3 loop spans 13 amino acids. The V end was cut by 3 bases, the J end by 7 bases, with 11 bases between.